This entry describes one T cell receptor beta chain. These data belong to a study of blood T cell repertoires in COVID-19. Overall study context: Sites across the United States, Italy and Spain contributed samples from acute and convalescent COVID-19. Sample material is recorded as cDNA or gDNA derived from T cells, B-cell-depleted T cells, or PBMCs.

How the authors handled the data: Nucleated cell number was recorded as an estimate derived from reference gene primer amplification. Assay used: immunoSEQ multiplex PCR; TCRdb lists only in-frame clones, some missing. That table is the source of V, J and clone size, and D and trimming were worked out from the DNA. The sample records 200,000 to 300,000 clones, around four fifths being singletons. This sequence was found in a man aged 55 to 70 with acute or convalescent COVID-19. The specimen sequenced was peripheral blood.

The CDR3 DNA reads TGTGCCAGCAGTCTTGAACGGAATCAGCCCCAGCATTTT. Protein: CASSLERNQPQHF. The chain combines TRBV12-3 or TRBV12-4 with TRBJ1-5; no clear D gene. The length of the CDR3 is 13 residues. V was cut by 5 bases and J by 4 bases, with 9 bases left in between.